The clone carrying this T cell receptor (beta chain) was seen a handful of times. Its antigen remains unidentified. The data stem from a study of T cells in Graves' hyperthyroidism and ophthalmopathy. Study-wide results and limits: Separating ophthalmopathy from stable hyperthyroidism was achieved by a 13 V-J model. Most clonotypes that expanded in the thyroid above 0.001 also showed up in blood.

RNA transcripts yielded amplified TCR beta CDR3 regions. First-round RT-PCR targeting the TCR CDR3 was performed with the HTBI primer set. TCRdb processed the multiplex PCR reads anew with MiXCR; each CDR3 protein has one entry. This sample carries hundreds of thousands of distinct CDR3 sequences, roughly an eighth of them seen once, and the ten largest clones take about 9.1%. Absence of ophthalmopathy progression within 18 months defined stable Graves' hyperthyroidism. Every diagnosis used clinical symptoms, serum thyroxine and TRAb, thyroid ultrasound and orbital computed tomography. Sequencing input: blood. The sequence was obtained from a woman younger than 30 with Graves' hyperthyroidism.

CDR3 in DNA: TGCGCCAGCAGCCAACCCTCGTCAGGGAAAAACATTCAGTACTTC. It encodes CASSQPSSGKNIQYF. The rearrangement uses TRBV4-1 and TRBJ2-4; weak D call: TRBD1 (5 bases). From germline, CDR1 is MGHRA and CDR2 YSYEKL. There are 15 residues in the CDR3. Trimming took off 2 bases at V and 4 bases at J, with 12 bases between the two ends.